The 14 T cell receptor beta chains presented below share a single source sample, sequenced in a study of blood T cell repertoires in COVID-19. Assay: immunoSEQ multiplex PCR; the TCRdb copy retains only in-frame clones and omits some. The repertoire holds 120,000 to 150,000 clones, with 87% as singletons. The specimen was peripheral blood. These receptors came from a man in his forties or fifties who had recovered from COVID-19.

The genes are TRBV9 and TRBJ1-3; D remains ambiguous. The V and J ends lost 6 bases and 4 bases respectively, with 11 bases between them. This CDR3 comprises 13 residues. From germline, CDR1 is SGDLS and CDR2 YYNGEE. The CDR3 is CASTSPGGNTIYF. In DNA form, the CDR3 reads TGTGCCAGCACGAGCCCGGGGGGAAACACCATATATTTT.

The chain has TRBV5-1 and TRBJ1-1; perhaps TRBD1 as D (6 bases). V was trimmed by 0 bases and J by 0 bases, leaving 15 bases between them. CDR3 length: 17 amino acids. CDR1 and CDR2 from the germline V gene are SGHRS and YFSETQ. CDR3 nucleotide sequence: TGCGCCAGCAGCTTGGCCGGGGCAGGGGTATTGAACACTGAAGCTTTCTTT. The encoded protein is CASSLAGAGVLNTEAFF. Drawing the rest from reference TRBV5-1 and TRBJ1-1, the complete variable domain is KAGVTQTPRYLIKTRGQQVTLSCSPISGHRSVSWYQQTPGQGLQFLFEYFSETQRNKGNFPGRFSGRQFSNSRSEMNVSTLELGDSALYLCASSLAGAGVLNTEAFFGQGTRLTVV.

CDR3 region: CAWSSQRTATPGDTQYF. CDR3 coding DNA: TGTGCCTGGAGTTCCCAACGGACAGCAACCCCGGGAGATACGCAGTATTTT. The V call is TRBV30, the J call TRBJ2-3; TRBD1 is a possible D gene (6 bases). The CDR3 runs to 17 residues. Germline values: CDR1 GTSNPN, CDR2 SVGIG (reference sequence). With 2 bases removed from V and 5 bases from J, the gap between germline ends came to 23 bases.

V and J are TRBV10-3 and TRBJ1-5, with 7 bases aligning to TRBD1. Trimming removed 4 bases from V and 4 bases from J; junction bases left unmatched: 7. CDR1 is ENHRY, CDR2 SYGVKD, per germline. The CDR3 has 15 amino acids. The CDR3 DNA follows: TGTGCCATCAGTGTCGAAGCAGGGGGTAATCAGCCCCAGCATTTT. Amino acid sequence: CAISVEAGGNQPQHF.

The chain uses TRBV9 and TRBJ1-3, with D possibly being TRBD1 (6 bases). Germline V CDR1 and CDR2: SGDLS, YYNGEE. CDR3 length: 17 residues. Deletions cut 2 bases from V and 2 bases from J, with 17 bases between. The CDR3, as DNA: TGTGCCAGCAGCGTCCTGGGGGCGACAAAGCCTGGAAACACCATATATTTT. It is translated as CASSVLGATKPGNTIYF.

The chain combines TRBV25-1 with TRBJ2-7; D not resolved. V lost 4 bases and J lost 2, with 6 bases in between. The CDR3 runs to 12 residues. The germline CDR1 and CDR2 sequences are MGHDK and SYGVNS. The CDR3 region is CASSGVTYEQYF. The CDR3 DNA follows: TGTGCCAGCAGTGGTGTTACCTACGAGCAGTACTTC.

CDR3 sequence: CASSLKFKDSLDYGYTF. CDR3 DNA sequence: TGTGCCAGCAGTTTGAAATTCAAGGACAGCCTGGACTATGGCTACACCTTC. The chain joins TRBV7-8 to TRBJ1-2, with D possibly being TRBD1 (6 bases). This CDR3 has 17 amino acids. Germline V gene data show CDR1 as SGHVS and CDR2 as FQNEAQ. V lost 6 bases and J 3 bases, leaving 23 bases between the germline ends.

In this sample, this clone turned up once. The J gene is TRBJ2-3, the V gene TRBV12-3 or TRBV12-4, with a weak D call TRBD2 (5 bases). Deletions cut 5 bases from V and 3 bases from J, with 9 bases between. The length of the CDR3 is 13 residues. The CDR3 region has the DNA TGTGCCAGCAGTGGCGGGCAAACAGATACGCAGTATTTT. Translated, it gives CASSGGQTDTQYF.

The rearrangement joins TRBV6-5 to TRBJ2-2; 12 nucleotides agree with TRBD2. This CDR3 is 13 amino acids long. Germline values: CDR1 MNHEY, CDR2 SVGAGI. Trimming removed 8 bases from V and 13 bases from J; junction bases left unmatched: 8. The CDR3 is CASETSGGRVLFF. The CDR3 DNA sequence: TGTGCCAGCGAGACTAGCGGGGGACGCGTGCTGTTTTTT.

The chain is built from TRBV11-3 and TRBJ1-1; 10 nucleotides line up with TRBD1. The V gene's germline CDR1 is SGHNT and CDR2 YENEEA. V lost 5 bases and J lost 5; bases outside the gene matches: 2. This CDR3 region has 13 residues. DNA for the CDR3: TGTGCCAGCAGCACGGGACAGGGGACTGAAGCTTTCTTT. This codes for CASSTGQGTEAFF.

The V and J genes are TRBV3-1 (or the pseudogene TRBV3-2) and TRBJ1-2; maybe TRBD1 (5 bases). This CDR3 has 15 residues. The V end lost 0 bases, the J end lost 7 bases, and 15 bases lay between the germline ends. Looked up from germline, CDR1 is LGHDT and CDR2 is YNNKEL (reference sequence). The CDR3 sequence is CASSQDVAGQGGYTF. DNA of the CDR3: TGTGCCAGCAGCCAAGATGTGGCAGGGCAAGGTGGCTACACCTTC.

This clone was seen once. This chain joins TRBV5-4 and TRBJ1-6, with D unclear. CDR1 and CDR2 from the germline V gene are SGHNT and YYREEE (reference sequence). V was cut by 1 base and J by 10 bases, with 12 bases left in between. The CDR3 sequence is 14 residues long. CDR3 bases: TGTGCCAGCAGCTTGAACAGACCCCTATCACCCCTCCACTTT. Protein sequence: CASSLNRPLSPLHF.

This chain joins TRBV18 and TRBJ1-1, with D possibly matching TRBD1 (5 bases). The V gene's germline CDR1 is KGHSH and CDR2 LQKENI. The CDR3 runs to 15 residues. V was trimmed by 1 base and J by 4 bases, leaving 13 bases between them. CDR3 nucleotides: TGTGCCAGCTCACCACTAGAATGGGGCAGCACTGAAGCTTTCTTT. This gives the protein CASSPLEWGSTEAFF.

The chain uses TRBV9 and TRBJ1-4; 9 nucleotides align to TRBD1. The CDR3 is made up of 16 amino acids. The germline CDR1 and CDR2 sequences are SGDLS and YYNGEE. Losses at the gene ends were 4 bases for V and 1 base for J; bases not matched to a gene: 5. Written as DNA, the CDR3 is TGTGCCAGCAGCCTGGGACAGGGATTAACTAATGAAAAACTGTTTTTT. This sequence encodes CASSLGQGLTNEKLFF.